Listed here are 22 T cell receptor beta chains from one sample, sequenced in a study of OX40 agonist ivuxolimab in advanced cancers. Libraries were prepared by immunoSEQ multiplex PCR; TCRdb keeps only in-frame clonotypes and omits some of them. The table has about 100,000 clones, approximately 94% seen once. Specimen: CD4+ or CD8+ T cells sorted from blood, collected in a trial of the OX40 agonist ivuxolimab. Receptor source: an adult with an advanced solid tumor such as melanoma, head and neck, liver or kidney cancer.

This chain links TRBV10-3 with TRBJ2-7; 14 bases agree with TRBD2. V lost 6 bases and J lost 3; bases outside the gene matches: 4. Germline assignment: CDR1 ENHRY and CDR2 SYGVKD. The length of the CDR3 is 15 residues. CDR3 nucleotides: TGTGCCATCAGGTTTGGGACTAGCGGGAGCTACGAGCAGTACTTC. It yields the protein CAIRFGTSGSYEQYF.

This sequence joins TRBV6-1 and TRBJ1-1; no clear D gene. V lost 10 bases, J lost 7 bases, and 19 bases lay in between. This CDR3 is 13 amino acids long. Germline values: CDR1 MNHNS, CDR2 SASEGT. The CDR3 region has the DNA TGTGCCACCTTTACAGCCGGGCGGGGTGAAGCTTTCTTT. Translation gives CATFTAGRGEAFF.

The rearrangement uses TRBV15 and TRBJ1-5; 7 nucleotides align to TRBD1. There are 15 residues in the CDR3. CDR1 and CDR2 (germline): LNHNV, YYDKDF (reference sequence). V lost 1 base and J lost 7; bases outside the gene matches: 7. The CDR3 here is CATSRGQGLGQPQHF. The CDR3 DNA follows: TGTGCCACCAGCAGAGGACAGGGCTTGGGCCAGCCCCAGCATTTT.

The table lists this clone with a count of one. The chain carries TRBV19 and TRBJ2-1, with D possibly being TRBD2 (6 bases). CDR1 is LNHDA, CDR2 SQIVND, per germline (reference sequence). Between the trimmed V and J ends, which lost 11 bases and 9 bases, there was a span of 20 bases. This CDR3 spans 13 amino acids. CDR3 DNA: TGTGCCGCCCGGGACTGGGTCGGAGGTGAGCAGTTCTTC. It is translated as CAARDWVGGEQFF.

V gene TRBV2 combines with J gene TRBJ1-3; no clear D gene. The germline V gene encodes CDR1 SNHLY and CDR2 FYNNEI. V dropped 4 bases and J dropped 0 bases, with 13 bases sitting between them. This CDR3 comprises 16 residues. The CDR3 DNA reads as TGTGCCAGCAGTGTACGACTCCAGAGCTCTGGAAACACCATATATTTT. The encoded protein is CASSVRLQSSGNTIYF.

V and J are TRBV2 and TRBJ1-1; D gene unclear. Trimming shortened V by 10 bases and J by 8 bases, and 5 bases separated the two germline ends. This CDR3 has 8 amino acids. CDR1 and CDR2 from the germline V gene are SNHLY and FYNNEI. The CDR3 bases are TGTGCCACGGGCGAAGCTTTCTTT. This translates into CATGEAFF.

The chain is built from TRBV9 and TRBJ2-5; TRBD1 aligns across 8 bases. The CDR3 is made up of 15 amino acids. Germline loops: CDR1 SGDLS, CDR2 YYNGEE. V shed 3 bases and J 5 bases; nucleotides not matched to a gene: 9. The CDR3 reads CASSAQGVPQETQYF. The CDR3 nucleotides are TGTGCCAGCAGCGCACAGGGGGTACCGCAGGAGACCCAGTACTTC.

This clone was picked up one time. The chain couples TRBV14 to TRBJ2-3; TRBD1 or TRBD2 may be the D gene (5 bases each). This CDR3 has 13 residues. The germline CDR1 and CDR2 sequences are SGHDN and FVKESK. Trimming removed 4 bases at V and 2 bases at J, with 7 bases between. The CDR3 protein is CASSLGTTDTQYF. The CDR3 region has the DNA TGTGCCAGCAGCCTCGGGACCACAGATACGCAGTATTTT.

This sequence joins TRBV27 and TRBJ2-1, with D unclear. Germline loops: CDR1 MNHEY, CDR2 SMNVEV (reference sequence). The ends were cut back, 6 bases at V and 4 bases at J, with 25 bases in the middle. The length of the CDR3 is 18 residues. For the CDR3, the DNA is TGTGCCAGCAGGGCGTTACCCTACACTACCCATCCTTACAATGAGCAGTTCTTC. Protein product: CASRALPYTTHPYNEQFF.

V gene TRBV27 combines with J gene TRBJ1-1, with D perhaps TRBD1 (5 bases). The CDR3 loop spans 12 amino acids. Germline-derived CDR1 and CDR2 are MNHEY and SMNVEV (reference sequence). V was clipped by 8 bases and J by 7 bases, with 14 bases between them. CDR3 residues: CASRGLWGEAFF. The CDR3 DNA follows: TGTGCCAGCCGGGGCCTCTGGGGTGAAGCTTTCTTT.

The DNA for the CDR3 is TGCGCCAGCAGCGCCTTCCCAACCTCTGGAAACACCATATATTTT. Protein sequence: CASSAFPTSGNTIYF. The rearrangement uses TRBV4-1 and TRBJ1-3; D unresolved. The CDR3 is made up of 15 amino acids. The germline V gene has CDR1 MGHRA and CDR2 YSYEKL. V dropped 5 bases and J dropped 0 bases, with 11 bases sitting between them.

The V gene is TRBV5-4, the J gene TRBJ2-1; 11 bases align to TRBD2. This CDR3 is 15 amino acids long. V gave up 6 bases and J gave up 3 bases; unmatched junction bases: 5. Germline lookup yields CDR1 SGHNT and CDR2 YYREEE (reference sequence). CDR3 region: CASTLGTSGYNEQFF. The DNA for the CDR3 is TGTGCCAGCACCCTCGGGACTAGCGGCTACAATGAGCAGTTCTTC.

The chain combines TRBV27 with TRBJ2-3; no clear D gene. This CDR3 is built from 14 residues. Germline V lookup: CDR1 MNHEY, CDR2 SMNVEV (reference sequence). Trimming took off 5 bases at V and 0 bases at J, with 9 bases between the two ends. This CDR3 reads CASSVAFSTDTQYF. The DNA of the CDR3 is TGTGCCAGCAGTGTTGCGTTTAGCACAGATACGCAGTATTTT.

The chain couples TRBV10-3 to TRBJ2-7, with D perhaps given as TRBD1 or TRBD2 (5 bases each). This CDR3 contains 13 residues. Germline V gene lookup returns CDR1 ENHRY and CDR2 SYGVKD. The V end lost 11 bases, the J end lost 2 bases, and 16 bases lay between the germline ends. The CDR3 reads CAPKPGTAYEQYF. The CDR3 coding sequence is TGTGCCCCCAAGCCCGGGACCGCCTACGAGCAGTACTTC.

The genes are TRBV25-1 and TRBJ2-5; 9 bases fit TRBD1. The germline V gene encodes CDR1 MGHDK and CDR2 SYGVNS. With 4 bases clipped from V and 4 bases from J, the junction kept 10 bases outside the gene matches. This CDR3 is 16 amino acids long. CDR3 bases: TGTGCCAGCAGTGCCCGGGACAGGGAGCTTCCAGAGACCCAGTACTTC. Protein sequence: CASSARDRELPETQYF.

This clone was recorded only once. V gene TRBV27 combines with J gene TRBJ1-2; D remains unclear. The germline gives CDR1 MNHEY, CDR2 SMNVEV (reference sequence). V was trimmed by 3 bases and J by 0 bases, leaving 8 bases between them. The CDR3 is made up of 14 amino acids. The CDR3 nucleotides read TGTGCCAGCAGTTTCGCGCCATCTAACTATGGCTACACCTTC. It encodes CASSFAPSNYGYTF.

The chain combines TRBV6-1 with TRBJ2-1; D may correspond to TRBD1 or TRBD2 (7 bases each). This CDR3 contains 13 residues. The V end lost 7 bases, the J end lost 14 bases, and 21 bases lay between the germline ends. The germline CDR1 and CDR2 sequences are MNHNS and SASEGT. CDR3 nucleotides: TGTGCCAGCACCCCAGGGGGGGGCGGGTGGGAGTTCTTC. Translation gives CASTPGGGGWEFF.

This clone was recorded once. J is TRBJ1-2 and V is TRBV6-5; D is unclear. Trimming stripped 0 bases from V and 5 bases from J, with 7 bases between. Looked up from germline, CDR1 is MNHEY and CDR2 is SVGAGI. This CDR3 is 13 amino acids long. The CDR3 DNA is TGTGCCAGCAGTTACTCCGTGTGGTATGGCTACACCTTC. Protein sequence: CASSYSVWYGYTF.

This chain connects TRBV11-2 to TRBJ1-4; TRBD1 matches 8 bases. Germline V gene lookup returns CDR1 SGHAT and CDR2 FQNNGV. The length of the CDR3 is 16 residues. V was clipped by 5 bases and J by 0 bases; unmatched bases: 5. For the CDR3, the DNA is TGTGCCAGCAGCGTTGGACAGGGCGCAACTAATGAAAAACTGTTTTTT. Encoded protein: CASSVGQGATNEKLFF.

The chain links TRBV27 to TRBJ2-7; D is possibly TRBD2 (7 bases). Germline V gene data show CDR1 as MNHEY and CDR2 as SMNVEV (reference sequence). Trimming left V 4 bases short and J 3 bases short, with 10 bases between. This CDR3 region has 13 residues. CDR3 residues: CASSWRGGYEQYF. DNA for the CDR3: TGTGCCAGCAGTTGGAGGGGGGGCTACGAGCAGTACTTC.

In its sample, this clone was seen a few times. V gene TRBV25-1 combines with J gene TRBJ1-2; D may be TRBD1 (5 bases). This CDR3 is built from 13 residues. The germline V gene has CDR1 MGHDK and CDR2 SYGVNS. Trimming shortened V by 5 bases and J by 1 base, and 8 bases separated the two germline ends. The CDR3 spells CASSFQGNYGYTF. The DNA for the CDR3 is TGTGCCAGCAGTTTCCAGGGTAACTATGGCTACACCTTC.

The sample holds one count of this clone. The V and J genes are TRBV15 and TRBJ1-2; the D gene is possibly TRBD1 (5 bases). The CDR3 spans 13 residues. Trimming removed 4 bases from V and 0 bases from J, with 6 bases in between. The germline V gene has CDR1 LNHNV and CDR2 YYDKDF (reference sequence). The CDR3 DNA is TGTGCCACCAGCACAGGGACTAACTATGGCTACACCTTC. Translation gives CATSTGTNYGYTF.